The 18 T cell receptor beta chains below come from one sample, sequenced in a study of CD8 T cells in ankylosing spondylitis. General observations from the study: Among TCR beta sequences, a motif of about 8 highly homologous variants appeared characteristic of ankylosing spondylitis blood.

Their antigens are not known. TCRdb re-called the 5' RACE reads with MiXCR, one entry per CDR3 protein. This sample has some 840,000 distinct CDR3 sequences, with approximately 10% found just once. Sequences were obtained from blood, either unsorted or a sorted T cell fraction (not recorded which). The receptors shown here come from a male donor with ankylosing spondylitis.

The sample holds a few counts of this clonotype. This rearrangement joins TRBV6-6 to TRBJ1-2, with TRBD1 matching over 7 bases. V lost 5 bases, J lost 8 bases, and 5 bases stayed unmatched. Germline CDR1 and CDR2: MNHNY and SVGAGI (reference sequence). The CDR3 runs 12 residues. CDR3 residues: CASSKQGKGYTF. The CDR3 region has the DNA TGTGCCAGCAGTAAACAGGGGAAGGGCTACACCTTC.

This clonotype was counted between two and nine times. The chain recombines TRBV6-6 with TRBJ1-5; D is ambiguous. The CDR3 contains 13 residues. V gave up 5 bases and J gave up 12 bases, with 17 bases separating them. Germline V gene sequence: CDR1 MNHNY, CDR2 SVGAGI (reference sequence). The CDR3 DNA sequence: TGTGCCAGCAGTCCGTTGCCGGCCTGGTACCAGCATTTT. Protein sequence: CASSPLPAWYQHF.

In DNA, the CDR3 is TGCAGTGCTAGTGGGACAGGAGCGCAGTACTTC. It translates to CSASGTGAQYF. This chain uses TRBV20-1 with TRBJ2-7, with 8 bases aligning to TRBD1. There are 11 residues in the CDR3. After removal of 3 bases from V and 9 bases from J, the junction contained 4 bases not matched to a gene. CDR1 DFQATT and CDR2 SNEGSKA come from the germline V gene (reference sequence).

This clonotype has a handful of counts. This rearrangement joins TRBV20-1 to TRBJ2-7; 10 bases align to TRBD2. Germline lookup yields CDR1 DFQATT and CDR2 SNEGSKA (reference sequence). The CDR3 has 13 amino acids. J was trimmed by 4 bases and V by 6 bases; bases with no gene match: 6. CDR3 region: CSATGTSEYEQYF. The DNA of the CDR3 is TGCAGTGCAACCGGGACTAGCGAGTACGAGCAGTACTTC.

Only a few counts were recorded for this clonotype. This chain uses TRBV20-1 with TRBJ2-3, with D tentatively TRBD1 (5 bases). From germline, CDR1 is DFQATT and CDR2 SNEGSKA (reference sequence). V lost 0 bases and J lost 6, with 16 bases in between. The CDR3 covers 15 residues. As DNA, the CDR3 is TGCAGTGCTAGAGATTTCTCCAGGGTTCTCGATACGCAGTATTTT. It encodes CSARDFSRVLDTQYF.

Many counts were recorded for this clonotype. V is TRBV5-1 and J is TRBJ2-1, with TRBD2 matching over 9 bases. The CDR3 loop spans 16 amino acids. CDR1 is SGHRS, CDR2 YFSETQ, per germline. Losses at the gene ends were 4 bases for V and 1 base for J; bases not matched to a gene: 6. The CDR3 here is CASSPIAGESYNEQFF. CDR3 DNA sequence: TGCGCCAGCAGCCCGATAGCGGGAGAGTCCTACAATGAGCAGTTCTTC. Full variable domain (rest looked up from reference TRBV5-1 and TRBJ2-1): KAGVTQTPRYLIKTRGQQVTLSCSPISGHRSVSWYQQTPGQGLQFLFEYFSETQRNKGNFPGRFSGRQFSNSRSEMNVSTLELGDSALYLCASSPIAGESYNEQFFGPGTRLTVL.

This chain links TRBV18 with TRBJ2-1, with D possibly being TRBD2 (6 bases). Trimming removed 5 bases at V and 14 bases at J, with 19 bases between. Germline values: CDR1 KGHSH, CDR2 LQKENI. This CDR3 region has 13 residues. The CDR3 nucleotides are TGTGCCAGCTCAGCCGGGACTTGGGAGGTGGAGTTCTTC. Protein: CASSAGTWEVEFF.

This clonotype was observed a handful of times. The chain is built from TRBV7-3 and TRBJ1-5, with D hard to call. V lost 1 base and J lost 4, with 20 bases in between. The CDR3 sequence is 18 residues long. The germline gives CDR1 SGHTA, CDR2 FQGTGA. CDR3 loop: CASSLSGRRPPINQPQHF. The DNA for the CDR3 is TGTGCCAGCAGCTTAAGTGGGCGTAGGCCACCTATTAATCAGCCCCAGCATTTT.

This chain connects TRBV5-1 to TRBJ2-4, with D perhaps TRBD1 (6 bases). CDR3 length equals 14 residues. Germline-derived CDR1 and CDR2 are SGHRS and YFSETQ. Trimming stripped 4 bases from V and 8 bases from J, with 16 bases between. The CDR3 DNA sequence: TGCGCCAGCAGCCAGGTCGCAGGGGCTGACATTCAGTACTTC. Amino acids: CASSQVAGADIQYF.

A few counts support this clonotype. The CDR3 sequence: CASSLYQGYNQPQHF. The CDR3 bases are TGTGCCAGCAGCTTGTATCAGGGATACAATCAGCCCCAGCATTTT. This chain links TRBV5-6 with TRBJ1-5, with D possibly TRBD1 on 5 matching bases. Germline V CDR1 and CDR2: SGHDT, YYEEEE. The CDR3 totals 15 residues. V lost 1 base and J 3 bases, leaving 11 bases between the germline ends.

This clonotype occurred a few times. This chain uses TRBV7-2 with TRBJ2-5, with D maybe TRBD2 (6 bases). V lost 3 bases, J lost 5 bases, and 10 bases lay in between. Germline V gives CDR1 SGHTA, CDR2 FQGNSA. The CDR3 length is 13 residues. The CDR3 sequence: CASSLGGHETQYF. CDR3 in DNA: TGTGCCAGCAGCTTGGGGGGTCACGAGACCCAGTACTTC.

This clonotype was detected ten times or more. The genes are TRBV7-9 and TRBJ2-4; no clear D. V dropped 0 bases and J dropped 1 base, with 4 bases sitting between them. The CDR3 loop spans 14 amino acids. Germline CDR1 and CDR2: SEHNR and FQNEAQ (reference sequence). CDR3 in amino acids: CASSLAEAKNIQYF. CDR3 in DNA: TGTGCCAGCAGCTTAGCAGAGGCCAAAAACATTCAGTACTTC.

This rearrangement joins TRBV10-3 to TRBJ1-2, with D perhaps TRBD1 (5 bases). V gave up 5 bases and J gave up 2 bases, with 9 bases separating them. The length of the CDR3 is 13 residues. Looked up from germline, CDR1 is ENHRY and CDR2 is SYGVKD. CDR3 amino acids: CAISRQTNYGYTF. Here the CDR3 DNA reads TGTGCCATCAGTAGACAGACGAACTATGGCTACACCTTC.

This chain links TRBV19 with TRBJ2-5; no reliable D call. The CDR3 consists of 13 residues. Germline V gene sequence: CDR1 LNHDA, CDR2 SQIVND (reference sequence). V lost 2 bases, J lost 7 bases, and 11 bases lay in between. DNA for the CDR3: TGTGCCAGTAGTATAACGGCTAAGAGGACCCAGTACTTC. This translates into CASSITAKRTQYF. The whole variable domain, filled in from reference TRBV19 and TRBJ2-5, reads DGGITQSPKYLFRKEGQNVTLSCEQNLNHDAMYWYRQDPGQGLRLIYYSQIVNDFQKGDIAEGYSVSREKKESFPLTVTSAQKNPTAFYLCASSITAKRTQYFGPGTRLLVL.

This clonotype was seen repeatedly, ten times or more. V and J are TRBV20-1 and TRBJ1-4; D is undetermined. V lost 1 base and J lost 6, with 12 bases in between. The CDR3 loop spans 14 amino acids. Germline CDR1 is DFQATT and CDR2 is SNEGSKA (reference sequence). Here the CDR3 DNA reads TGCAGTGCTAGAGCCCACAGCGGTGATGAAAAACTGTTTTTT. Translated, it gives CSARAHSGDEKLFF.

In its sample, this clonotype was seen many times. The V gene is TRBV6-1, the J gene TRBJ1-5; 8 bases agree with TRBD1. CDR3 length: 15 residues. Germline trimming cut 6 bases from V and 2 bases from J; bases unmatched to any gene: 6. The germline gives CDR1 MNHNS, CDR2 SASEGT. CDR3 residues: CASSTRGLGNQPQHF. In DNA form, the CDR3 reads TGTGCCAGCAGCACCAGGGGGCTCGGCAATCAGCCCCAGCATTTT.

The genes are TRBV20-1 and TRBJ2-3; 13 positions match TRBD2. This CDR3 is built from 16 residues. CDR1 and CDR2 from the germline V gene are DFQATT and SNEGSKA (reference sequence). The ends lost 8 bases at V and 2 bases at J; junction bases unmatched: 10. The CDR3 loop reads CSPTSGRSIPTDTQYF. CDR3 coding DNA: TGCAGTCCGACTAGCGGGAGGTCGATACCCACAGATACGCAGTATTTT.

CDR3 amino acids: CASGHRGTEAFF. DNA of the CDR3: TGTGCCAGCGGACACCGGGGGACTGAAGCTTTCTTT. The V and J genes are TRBV19 and TRBJ1-1; D is perhaps TRBD1 (5 bases). Trimming removed 9 bases at V and 5 bases at J, with 13 bases between. Germline V gene data show CDR1 as LNHDA and CDR2 as SQIVND (reference sequence). The CDR3 runs 12 residues.